This T cell receptor beta chain appears in the sequencing data of a study of low-dose radiotherapy and immunotherapy resistance in tumors (dated by TCRdb to between 2022 and 2023). Study-level background: Patients in Cohort 1 were given 0.5 Gy per fraction every 2 weeks, and the prescribed total PTV dose was 6.5 Gy. Cyclophosphamide 200 mg/m2 was administered intravenously every two weeks, one day before each radiation and immunotherapy administration. Patients took aspirin 300 mg orally once daily for four cycles, starting on cycle 1 day 1. Nivolumab and ipilimumab were both given intravenously, with nivolumab at a 240 mg flat dose every two weeks and ipilimumab at 1 mg/kg every six weeks. Patients in Cohort 2 were given 1 Gy per fraction every two weeks, for a total of 13 Gy across 26 weeks. Eight patients were included in the translational analysis, namely three from the first dose cohort plus the first five from the second dose cohort. No randomization into treatment groups was done for the people taking part in the trial.

Sequencing relied on an Illumina HiSeq 2500. To make first-strand cDNA, Superscript III was used along with a set of TRAV- and TRBV-specific primers so that both the TCRalpha and TCRbeta chains were covered. TCRs were amplified for 20 PCR cycles with Phusion, using a constant-region primer paired with the adapter attached to the V primers. Amplification of the isolated mRNA was done with the MessageAmp II aRNA Amplification Kit, which involved a roughly 17-hour in vitro transcription at 37 degrees C. The Dynabeads mRNA DIRECT Purification Kit was used to isolate mRNA for TCR sequencing. A second roughly 24-cycle Phusion PCR added indexed Illumina adapters, and products were purified with AMPure XP beads. The paper's processing steps were these. Using custom Perl scripts, TCR sequences that encoded the same protein were pooled, out-of-frame sequences were dropped, and the abundance of each clonotype was calculated. The analysis excluded TCR sequences that were supported by just one read. Among the metrics used to describe the repertoires were Shannon entropy, Gini index, clonality, richness, and the frequency of TCRs shared between repertoires. In-frame beta chains were kept once TCRdb had trimmed the public reads at Q25 with fastp and called clones with MiXCR. Rows with one shared CDR3 protein collapse into an entry with the most common genes and DNA. It is TCRdb's table, rather than the study itself, that gives the V and J calls and clone size. In this sample the table shows tens of thousands of distinct CDR3 sequences, around 29% of which occur a single time. The ten largest account for around 10% of the sample.

Sample time point, as interpreted from the label and publication: before trial treatment. The donors took part in RACIN, a single-arm, phase I, dose-escalation trial that combined nivolumab, ipilimumab, aspirin, low-dose cyclophosphamide and low-dose radiotherapy. To be eligible, a patient needed to have an advanced solid tumor that was TIL-negative. This clonotype was counted ten times or more. Its target antigen remains unknown. Base qualities are not recorded, but no much larger clone differs from it by a single base. Sequences MNHEY (CDR1) and SVGEGT (CDR2) are obtained from the germline V gene. Germline trimming: 4 bases from V, 3 bases from J; junction bases outside gene matches: 7. Reading from cysteine to phenylalanine, the CDR3 counts 15 amino acids. Just CDR3 DNA is preserved here, 45 bases in frame from base 1.

The clonotype originates from a female donor with ovarian cancer. The material was PBMCs, obtained before treatment. The chain employs TRBV6-2 or TRBV6-3 and TRBJ2-7; 9 central nucleotides agree with TRBD1. In nucleotide form, the sequence is TGTGCCAGCAGTTTGCAAAAGGGACAGGGCTACGAGCAGTACTTC. It encodes CASSLQKGQGYEQYF.